The 30 T cell receptor beta chains in this list originate from one sample, sequenced in a study of a mutant IDH1 vaccine in newly diagnosed glioma (dated by TCRdb to the early 2020s). The library was generated by the immunoSEQ multiplex PCR assay. TCRdb took over this immuneACCESS table, retaining in-frame rearrangements with V and J assigned. Such tables are incomplete; in checked studies, under half of the missing clones stem from an unresolved V gene, and the remainder is unexplained. The sample yields tens of thousands of clones; 70% to 90% were counted once. The ten largest make up 5.4% of the sample. The meaning of the sample's time point label: baseline, week 1 (first vaccination visit). The label giving this sample's treatment or condition can be read as: pre-vaccination baseline after standard-of-care therapy. The sample consisted of PBMCs, taken from a glioma patient treated with radiotherapy, temozolomide or both. The source of these receptors is a man aged 35-49 years with glioma.

The CDR3 loop reads CAVGGGIPGGNQPQHF. CDR3 DNA: TGTGCCGTCGGAGGCGGGATCCCGGGGGGGAATCAGCCCCAGCATTTT. The V and J genes are TRBV19 and TRBJ1-5; perhaps TRBD1 as D (5 bases). Germline V gives CDR1 LNHDA, CDR2 SQIVND (reference sequence). This CDR3 has 16 residues. V was trimmed by 11 bases and J by 4 bases, leaving 24 bases between them.

The chain is built from TRBV2 and TRBJ2-3; 15 bases align to TRBD2. This CDR3 is 17 amino acids long. The germline V gene has CDR1 SNHLY and CDR2 FYNNEI. The J segment lost 2 bases and the V segment lost 10 bases, leaving 10 bases of the junction unmatched. The CDR3: CAIPEGLAGGDTDTQYF. The CDR3 DNA reads TGTGCCATCCCTGAGGGACTAGCGGGAGGAGACACAGATACGCAGTATTTT. Full variable domain (outside the CDR3, taken from reference TRBV2 and TRBJ2-3): EPEVTQTPSHQVTQMGQEVILRCVPISNHLYFYWYRQILGQKVEFLVSFYNNEISEKSEIFDDQFSVERPDGSNFTLKIRSTKLEDSAMYFCAIPEGLAGGDTDTQYFGPGTRLTVL.

This chain joins TRBV7-2 and TRBJ1-2; 7 bases map to TRBD1. The CDR3 has 14 amino acids. With 5 bases clipped from V and 2 bases from J, the junction kept 5 bases outside the gene matches. Germline loops: CDR1 SGHTA, CDR2 FQGNSA. CDR3 bases: TGTGCCAGCAGCCCCTCGGGACAGAACTATGGCTACACCTTC. Its protein product is CASSPSGQNYGYTF.

The CDR3 coding sequence is TGTGCCAGCAGTTATCGGAGGCCTTATTATGGCTACACCTTC. This gives the protein CASSYRRPYYGYTF. The genes are TRBV6-5 and TRBJ1-2; D not certain. The CDR3 extends over 14 amino acids. The germline CDR1 and CDR2 sequences are MNHEY and SVGAGI. V lost 3 bases, J lost 5 bases, and 13 bases lay in between.

The chain joins TRBV6-1 to TRBJ2-5; tentatively, D is TRBD1 or TRBD2 (5 bases each). The CDR3 spans 13 residues. V was clipped by 6 bases and J by 4 bases, with 12 bases between them. Per germline, CDR1 MNHNS and CDR2 SASEGT. The CDR3 sequence: CASRGTSGETQYF. CDR3 nucleotides: TGTGCCAGCAGGGGGACCTCAGGAGAGACCCAGTACTTC.

The CDR3, as DNA: TGTGCCTGGAGTCACGACACAACGGGAGCTTTCTTT. Translation gives CAWSHDTTGAFF. The chain couples TRBV30 to TRBJ1-1; no firm D call. V dropped 2 bases and J dropped 10 bases, with 14 bases sitting between them. The CDR3 totals 12 residues. The germline CDR1 and CDR2 sequences are GTSNPN and SVGIG (reference sequence). The variable domain in full, completed from reference TRBV30 and TRBJ1-1, reads SQTIHQWPATLVQPVGSPLSLECTVEGTSNPNLYWYRQAAGRGLQLLFYSVGIGQISSEVPQNLSASRPQDRQFILSSKKLLLSDSGFYLCAWSHDTTGAFFGQGTRLTVV.

This clone was seen once. The rearrangement uses TRBV4-2 and TRBJ2-2; possibly TRBD2 for D (5 bases). V shed 1 base and J shed 4 bases, with 16 bases lying between them. CDR1 is LGHNA and CDR2 is YNFKEQ in the germline V gene. This CDR3 has 17 amino acids. The CDR3 bases are TGTGCCAGCAGCCAAGCCCCCACGGGGTCGGTCACCGGGGAGCTGTTTTTT. This translates into CASSQAPTGSVTGELFF.

This chain joins TRBV7-2 and TRBJ1-5, with TRBD1 identical over 9 bases. With 5 bases clipped from V and 3 bases from J, the junction kept 5 bases outside the gene matches. Germline V CDR1 and CDR2: SGHTA, FQGNSA. The CDR3 contains 15 residues. The CDR3 DNA follows: TGTGCCAGCAGCAGACGGACAGGGGTCAATCAGCCCCAGCATTTT. Translating gives CASSRRTGVNQPQHF.

J is TRBJ1-4 and V is TRBV5-1; 7 bases are shared with TRBD1. V was clipped by 4 bases and J by 6 bases; unmatched bases: 9. CDR1 and CDR2 (germline): SGHRS, YFSETQ. CDR3 size: 15 residues. The DNA for the CDR3 is TGCGCCAGCAGCCCTACACAGGGGTATGATGAAAAACTGTTTTTT. Translating gives CASSPTQGYDEKLFF.

This clone was observed a single time. This sequence joins TRBV5-4 and TRBJ2-2, with D possibly matching TRBD2 (5 bases). Germline V CDR1 and CDR2: SGHNT, YYREEE (reference sequence). This CDR3 is built from 15 residues. V was pared by 4 bases and J by 0 bases, with 10 bases between. The CDR3 reads CASSPGLTNTGELFF. The CDR3 DNA sequence: TGTGCCAGCAGCCCCGGACTTACGAACACCGGGGAGCTGTTTTTT.

The chain recombines TRBV10-3 with TRBJ2-7; D possibly uses TRBD1 or TRBD2 (5 bases each). V was pared by 5 bases and J by 0 bases, with 14 bases between. The CDR3 totals 15 residues. The germline gives CDR1 ENHRY, CDR2 SYGVKD. CDR3 protein: CAISSGPKSSYEQYF. CDR3 sequence (DNA): TGTGCCATCAGTTCGGGACCGAAGAGCTCCTACGAGCAGTACTTC.

The V and J genes are TRBV5-1 and TRBJ2-5, with a tentative D call TRBD2 (7 bases). This CDR3 has 16 amino acids. Per the germline V gene, CDR1 is SGHRS and CDR2 is YFSETQ. Trimming left V 0 bases short and J 4 bases short, with 16 bases between. The CDR3 loop reads CASSLAPGGGAETQYF. In DNA form, the CDR3 reads TGCGCCAGCAGCTTGGCCCCAGGTGGGGGGGCAGAGACCCAGTACTTC.

The J gene is TRBJ1-1, the V gene TRBV10-1; a possible D gene is TRBD1 (6 bases). Trimming removed 3 bases from V and 5 bases from J, with 10 bases in between. Germline V gene data show CDR1 as WNHNN and CDR2 as SYGVQD (reference sequence). This CDR3 has 13 residues. The CDR3 sequence: CASSDQGRTEAFF. Written as DNA, the CDR3 is TGCGCCAGCAGTGATCAGGGGCGGACTGAAGCTTTCTTT.

The chain joins TRBV5-4 to TRBJ2-2; tentative D call: TRBD2 (5 bases). V shed 4 bases and J shed 8 bases, with 12 bases lying between them. The CDR3 contains 13 residues. The V gene's germline CDR1 is SGHNT and CDR2 YYREEE (reference sequence). The CDR3 DNA follows: TGTGCCAGCAGCATGACTACGGTTGGGGAGCTGTTTTTT. Encoded protein: CASSMTTVGELFF.

The rearrangement links TRBV6-5 to TRBJ1-1, with 8 bases lining up with TRBD1. The ends lost 6 bases at V and 1 base at J; junction bases unmatched: 1. The CDR3 is 13 amino acids. Germline V gene sequence: CDR1 MNHEY, CDR2 SVGAGI. CDR3 amino acids: CASRGTGNTEAFF. CDR3 DNA: TGTGCCAGCAGAGGGACAGGGAACACTGAAGCTTTCTTT.

The gene calls are TRBV27 and TRBJ2-7; D unclear. Germline V gene lookup returns CDR1 MNHEY and CDR2 SMNVEV (reference sequence). This CDR3 spans 18 amino acids. V lost 2 bases, J lost 2 bases, and 22 bases lay in between. CDR3 sequence reads: CASSLADGVNKGAYEQYV. The CDR3 region has the DNA TGTGCCAGCAGTTTAGCCGATGGGGTCAACAAGGGTGCCTACGAGCAGTACGTC.

This clone has only one observation. V and J are TRBV6-5 and TRBJ1-2; the D gene is possibly TRBD1 (6 bases). The CDR3 runs 13 residues. Germline V gene sequence: CDR1 MNHEY, CDR2 SVGAGI. V lost 6 bases to trimming and J lost 6 bases, with 14 bases between them. For the CDR3, the DNA is TGTGCCAGCAGGCGGGGACAACCCGATGGCTACACCTTC. Amino acids: CASRRGQPDGYTF.

The V and J genes are TRBV4-2 and TRBJ1-3, with unresolved D. V lost 1 base, J lost 0 bases, and 10 bases lay in between. Germline assignment: CDR1 LGHNA and CDR2 YNFKEQ. CDR3 length: 16 amino acids. The CDR3 sequence is CASSQANRLSGNTIYF. CDR3 DNA sequence: TGTGCCAGCAGCCAAGCGAACAGACTCTCTGGAAACACCATATATTTT.

The V gene is TRBV6-5, the J gene TRBJ1-1; 7 nucleotides align to TRBD1. The J segment lost 7 bases and the V segment lost 5 bases, leaving 4 bases of the junction unmatched. The CDR3 consists of 12 residues. CDR1 is MNHEY and CDR2 is SVGAGI in the germline V gene. The CDR3 loop is CASSPTGFEAFF. Written as DNA, the CDR3 is TGTGCCAGCAGTCCGACAGGGTTTGAAGCTTTCTTT.

This chain links TRBV19 with TRBJ1-1; possibly TRBD1 for D (5 bases). In germline, CDR1 is LNHDA, CDR2 SQIVND (reference sequence). Trimming left V 3 bases short and J 0 bases short, with 11 bases between. The CDR3 is 15 residues long. In DNA form, the CDR3 reads TGTGCCAGTAGTATCCCGGGACGGATGAACACTGAAGCTTTCTTT. It specifies CASSIPGRMNTEAFF.

This chain connects TRBV5-1 to TRBJ1-1; no clear D. The CDR3 length is 15 residues. CDR1 and CDR2 from the germline V gene are SGHRS and YFSETQ. V lost 7 bases and J 0 bases, leaving 16 bases between the germline ends. CDR3 residues: CASAASPGMNTEAFF. CDR3 DNA sequence: TGCGCCAGCGCGGCGTCACCCGGTATGAACACTGAAGCTTTCTTT.

This chain connects TRBV7-8 to TRBJ1-3, with D unclear. The germline CDR1 and CDR2 sequences are SGHVS and FQNEAQ. CDR3 size: 16 residues. V was pared by 5 bases and J by 3 bases, with 17 bases between. Here the CDR3 reads CASSRSTWQGGNTIYF. CDR3 coding DNA: TGTGCCAGCAGCCGATCCACGTGGCAAGGTGGAAACACCATATATTTT.

This sequence joins TRBV2 and TRBJ1-2, with D tentatively TRBD1 (5 bases). Trimming took 9 bases from V and 8 from J, leaving 22 bases between them. The CDR3 spans 14 residues. CDR1 and CDR2 (germline): SNHLY, FYNNEI. The CDR3 reads CASRFGAYGKGYTF. As DNA, the CDR3 is TGTGCCAGTCGATTCGGGGCCTACGGCAAAGGCTACACCTTC.

The CDR3 sequence is CASSVGSWGGLAKNIQYF. For the CDR3, the DNA is TGTGCCAGCAGCGTAGGATCGTGGGGGGGTCTAGCCAAAAACATTCAGTACTTC. The V call is TRBV9, the J call TRBJ2-4; 7 nucleotides match TRBD2. Germline lookup yields CDR1 SGDLS and CDR2 YYNGEE. V shed 0 bases, J shed 0 bases, and the junction held 9 bases outside the gene matches. The CDR3 has 18 residues.

The chain joins TRBV30 to TRBJ1-1, with TRBD1 as a possible D gene (5 bases). CDR3 length: 13 amino acids. The germline V and J ends were trimmed by 1 base and 1 base, with 7 bases remaining between them. Germline V CDR1 and CDR2: GTSNPN, SVGIG (reference sequence). CDR3 DNA: TGTGCCTGGAGTGGACAGAGGAACACTGAAGCTTTCTTT. This encodes CAWSGQRNTEAFF.

The V gene is TRBV20-1, the J gene TRBJ2-3; no clear D gene. CDR1 and CDR2 (germline): DFQATT, SNEGSKA (reference sequence). Trimming pared 7 bases from V and 4 bases from J, leaving 9 bases between. The CDR3 loop spans 11 amino acids. The DNA of the CDR3 is TGCAGTGTCCAGAGTTCAGATACGCAGTATTTT. This translates into CSVQSSDTQYF.

This clone has just a few counts. V gene TRBV30 combines with J gene TRBJ1-5; D is perhaps TRBD1 (5 bases). CDR1 GTSNPN and CDR2 SVGIG come from the germline V gene (reference sequence). This CDR3 region has 14 residues. V lost 0 bases to trimming and J lost 6 bases, with 12 bases between them. The DNA of the CDR3 is TGTGCCTGGAGTGTAAATGGGGCTGGTCAGCCCCAGCATTTT. This encodes CAWSVNGAGQPQHF.

CDR3 loop: CASGPGGSNSPLHF. In DNA form, the CDR3 reads TGTGCCAGTGGCCCGGGGGGGTCCAATTCACCCCTCCACTTT. The chain carries TRBV19 and TRBJ1-6; D may be TRBD1 (5 bases). CDR1 and CDR2 (germline): LNHDA, SQIVND (reference sequence). The CDR3 extends over 14 amino acids. The V end lost 8 bases, the J end lost 7 bases, and 15 bases lay between the germline ends.

The chain couples TRBV7-6 to TRBJ2-5, with unresolved D. Germline-derived CDR1 and CDR2 are SGHVS and FNYEAQ. V was cut by 1 base and J by 2 bases, with 20 bases left in between. The CDR3 is 18 residues long. CDR3: CASSLERSGQQIQETQYF. For the CDR3, the DNA is TGTGCCAGCAGCTTAGAGAGGAGTGGGCAGCAGATACAAGAGACCCAGTACTTC.

V usage is TRBV6-6 and J usage is TRBJ1-6; the D gene is possibly TRBD1 (5 bases). CDR3 length: 14 amino acids. V shed 10 bases and J shed 7 bases, with 17 bases lying between them. CDR1 is MNHNY, CDR2 SVGAGI, per germline (reference sequence). For the CDR3, the DNA is TGTGCCATCAAGGGCAGGGCATTGAATTCACCCCTCCACTTT. Encoded protein: CAIKGRALNSPLHF.